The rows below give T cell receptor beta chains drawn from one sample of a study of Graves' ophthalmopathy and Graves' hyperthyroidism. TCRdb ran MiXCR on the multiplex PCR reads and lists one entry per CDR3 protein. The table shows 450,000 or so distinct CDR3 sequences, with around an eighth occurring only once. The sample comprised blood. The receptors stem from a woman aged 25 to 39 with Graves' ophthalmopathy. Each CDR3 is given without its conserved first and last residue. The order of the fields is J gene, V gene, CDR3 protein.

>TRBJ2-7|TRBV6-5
ASQRTPQSYEQY
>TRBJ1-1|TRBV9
ASSVDTMNTEAF
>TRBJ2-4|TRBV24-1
ATSVLAGERSKNIQY
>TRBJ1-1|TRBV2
ASADRVGTEAF
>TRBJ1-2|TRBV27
ASGQQGSGYT
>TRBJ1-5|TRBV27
ASSPYRQGNQPQH
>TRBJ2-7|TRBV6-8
ASSYWTGSYYEQY
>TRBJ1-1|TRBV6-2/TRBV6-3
ASSNRHNTEAF
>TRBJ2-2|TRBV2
ASRPSASYTGELF
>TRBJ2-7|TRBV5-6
ASSFWESTGEQY
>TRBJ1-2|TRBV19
ASSILGGGNYGYT